The rows below give T cell receptor beta chains drawn from one sample of a study of human T cells and chemical hapten exposure. Each CDR3 protein gets one entry after TCRdb re-called the reads with MiXCR. This table holds about 120,000 distinct CDR3 sequences, 6.5% to 10% found once. Source material: whole blood. These receptors all come from a human donor in good health. Some clones in this sample may be carry-over from other donors' samples. The CDR3 runs from the conserved cysteine through the conserved F or W. The order of the fields is V gene, D gene, J gene, CDR3 length, clone size, CDR3 DNA, CDR3 protein. The D gene is left open where the match is weak. A clone size is listed for some rows: how often the clone was seen (once, few, many), or a class if it is expanded.

V: TRBV10-3
D: TRBD1
J: TRBJ1-2
length: 17
size: many
DNA: TGTGCCACCCGAGACGGGGACAGGGGGCTATCGAGCTATGGCTACACCTTC
CDR3: CATRDGDRGLSSYGYTF

V: TRBV6-6
D: NA
J: TRBJ1-6
length: 17
size: many
DNA: TGTGCCAGCAGTTACAGGAACGGGCCGGCGCCCCATTCACCCCTCCACTTT
CDR3: CASSYRNGPAPHSPLHF

V: TRBV28
D: NA
J: TRBJ2-7
length: 14
size: NA
DNA: TGTGCCAGCAGTGGAACCGGGACATACAACGAGCAGTACTTC
CDR3: CASSGTGTYNEQYF

V: TRBV4-2
D: TRBD2
J: TRBJ2-7
length: 15
size: NA
DNA: TGTGCCAGCAGCAGAGAAGCGGGGGAAGACTACGAGCAGTACTTC
CDR3: CASSREAGEDYEQYF

V: TRBV7-3
D: TRBD2
J: TRBJ2-7
length: 14
size: many
DNA: TGTGCCAGCAGTCAGACTAGCGGGTCCTACGAGCAGTACTTC
CDR3: CASSQTSGSYEQYF

V: TRBV9
D: NA
J: TRBJ2-5
length: 15
size: few
DNA: TGTGCCAGCAGCGTAGGTCGGGGTTACCAAGAGACCCAGTACTTC
CDR3: CASSVGRGYQETQYF

V: TRBV2
D: NA
J: TRBJ2-7
length: 11
size: once
DNA: TGTGCCAGTGATGGGGGAAACGAGCAGTACTTC
CDR3: CASDGGNEQYF

V: TRBV12-3/TRBV12-4
D: TRBD1
J: TRBJ1-1
length: 13
size: few
DNA: TGTGCCAGCAGTCCCACAGGGGGAGCTGAAGCTTTCTTT
CDR3: CASSPTGGAEAFF

V: TRBV20-1
D: NA
J: TRBJ2-2
length: 14
size: few
DNA: TGCAGTGCTAGATTCGGCAGAGTCACCGGGGAGCTGTTTTTT
CDR3: CSARFGRVTGELFF

V: TRBV19
D: NA
J: TRBJ2-5
length: 13
size: few
DNA: TGTGCCAGTAGTATAATTTTGGAGGAGACCCAGTACTTC
CDR3: CASSIILEETQYF

V: TRBV5-1
D: TRBD2
J: TRBJ2-5
length: 18
size: many
DNA: TGCGCCAGCAGCCTCATGACATTAAGTAGCGGGGGGGCCGAGACCCAGTACTTC
CDR3: CASSLMTLSSGGAETQYF

V: TRBV27
D: NA
J: TRBJ1-1
length: 11
size: many
DNA: TGTGCCAGCAGTTTGATGGGGAAGGCTTTCTTT
CDR3: CASSLMGKAFF

V: TRBV4-1
D: TRBD1
J: TRBJ1-2
length: 18
size: many
DNA: TGCGCCAGCAGCCAAGAAGTCCCCGGGACAGAGCCTAACTATGGCTACACCTTC
CDR3: CASSQEVPGTEPNYGYTF

V: TRBV12-3/TRBV12-4
D: NA
J: TRBJ2-2
length: 15
size: NA
DNA: TGTGCCAGCAGTTTGGGGGCATTGGACACCGGGGAGCTGTTTTTT
CDR3: CASSLGALDTGELFF

V: TRBV4-2
D: TRBD1
J: TRBJ2-2
length: 16
size: NA
DNA: TGTGCCAGCAGCCCCTGGACAGGGGTCGACACCGGGGAGCTGTTTTTT
CDR3: CASSPWTGVDTGELFF